This T cell receptor (beta chain) comes out of a study of blood T cell repertoires in COVID-19. The wider study: COVID-19 samples from acute and convalescent phases originated in the United States, Italy and Spain. PBMCs, B-cell-depleted T cells, or T cells were the source of the cDNA or gDNA that made up the material.

The CDR3 loop spans 16 amino acids. Looked up from germline, CDR1 is LNHNV and CDR2 is YYDKDF (reference sequence). Between the trimmed V and J ends, which lost 3 bases and 0 bases, there was a span of 9 bases. Clones were read by immunoSEQ multiplex PCR, and TCRdb kept only the in-frame ones, dropping some. The repertoire holds under 250,000 clones, with more than 70% as singletons. Specimen: peripheral blood. The sequence came from a woman in her thirties with COVID-19, enrolled during active disease. The chain carries TRBV15 and TRBJ2-6; D is ambiguous. The CDR3 reads CATSRRLISGANVLTF. The CDR3 DNA is TGTGCCACCAGCAGGAGGCTTATCTCTGGGGCCAACGTCCTGACTTTC.